The 2 T cell receptor beta chains given below trace back to one sample, sequenced in a study of blood T cells in healthy people across ages. Using a J-beta primer mix together with a sample-barcoded 5' primer, a second PCR was run for about 7 to 12 cycles. TCRdb reprocessed the 5' RACE reads via MiXCR and lists one record per CDR3 protein. Among over 600,000 distinct CDR3 sequences listed, roughly 21% were seen once. Sequencing input: blood. These receptor sequences come from a man aged 65 to 85 in good health.

This clonotype was counted a few times. The gene calls are TRBV7-3 and TRBJ2-1, with 11 bases that match TRBD2. Germline V gene data show CDR1 as SGHTA and CDR2 as FQGTGA. CDR3 length equals 15 residues. V was pared by 4 bases and J by 7 bases, with 6 bases of the junction left unmatched. The chain's CDR3 is CASSSTSGSGNEQFF. The CDR3 region has the DNA TGTGCCAGCAGCTCAACTAGCGGGAGTGGGAATGAGCAGTTCTTC.

In this sample, this clonotype turned up a few times. The V call is TRBV5-1, the J call TRBJ1-4; D is unresolved. The V gene lost 1 base and the J gene lost 8 bases, with 15 bases spanning the gap. The CDR3 totals 15 residues. CDR1 SGHRS and CDR2 YFSETQ come from the germline V gene. The CDR3 spells CASSLTGLQGEKLFF. The CDR3 bases are TGCGCCAGCAGCTTGACCGGGTTACAAGGCGAAAAACTGTTTTTT.